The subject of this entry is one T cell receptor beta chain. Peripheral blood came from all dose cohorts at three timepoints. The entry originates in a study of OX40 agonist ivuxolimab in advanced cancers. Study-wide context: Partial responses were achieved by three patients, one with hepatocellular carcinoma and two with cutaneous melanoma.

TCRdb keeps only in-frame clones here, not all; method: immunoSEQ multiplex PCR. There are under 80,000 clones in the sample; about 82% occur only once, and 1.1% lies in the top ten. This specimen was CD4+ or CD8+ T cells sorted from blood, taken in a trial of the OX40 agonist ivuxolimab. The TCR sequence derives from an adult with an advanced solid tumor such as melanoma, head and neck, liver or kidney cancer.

The chain's CDR3 is CSVVHRGQGISVYGYTF. The CDR3 bases are TGCAGCGTTGTACACCGAGGACAGGGGATCAGCGTCTATGGCTACACCTTC. V and J are TRBV29-1 and TRBJ1-2; 9 bases align to TRBD1. The CDR3 sequence is 17 residues long. Germline V gives CDR1 SQVTM, CDR2 ANQGSEA. The ends lost 4 bases at V and 4 bases at J; junction bases unmatched: 16.